This T cell receptor (beta chain) was profiled in a study of control samples from healthy donors and cancer patients. CDR1 and CDR2 (germline): SGHVS, FNYEAQ. The CDR3 has 15 residues. V lost 0 bases to trimming and J lost 1 base, with 9 bases between them. Libraries were prepared by immunoSEQ multiplex PCR; TCRdb keeps only in-frame clonotypes and omits some of them. This sample has 40,000 to 50,000 clones, with about 93% found just once. The receptor was derived from a woman aged 50 to 60 with head and neck cancer. The specimen was PBMCs. This chain uses TRBV7-6 with TRBJ2-5; D perhaps matches TRBD2 (6 bases). As DNA, the CDR3 is TGTGCCAGCAGCTTAGCGGCCGGGGGCCAAGAGACCCAGTACTTC. Translated, it gives CASSLAAGGQETQYF.